The T cell receptor beta chain described here comes from a study of blood T cells in healthy people across ages. Alongside a J-beta primer mix, a sample-barcoded 5' primer served in a second PCR lasting roughly 7 to 11 cycles. A template-switch adaptor that had 12 random nucleotides put a tag on each cDNA molecule. Any given sample supplied a minimum of 3 million CDR3-containing paired-end reads. MiXCR, applied by TCRdb to the 5' RACE reads, yields one record per CDR3 protein. The sample contains approximately 800,000 distinct CDR3 sequences, around three fifths of which appear only once. The source of this sequence is a man aged 40-55 years in good health. Sample: blood.

This CDR3 reads CASSWVSGDEQYF. In DNA form, the CDR3 reads TGCGCCAGCAGCTGGGTCTCAGGCGACGAGCAGTACTTC. This chain joins TRBV5-1 and TRBJ2-4, with D unresolved. The J call may be in error: the DNA end matches TRBJ2-7 better. The CDR3 totals 13 residues. Germline V gene lookup returns CDR1 SGHRS and CDR2 YFSETQ.